A single sample is the source of the 26 T cell receptor beta chains below, sequenced in a study of breast tumors, draining lymph nodes, adjacent tissues. Breast cancer patients provided tissue from their axillary draining lymph nodes. MiXCR, applied by TCRdb to the multiplex PCR reads, yields one record per CDR3 protein. The sample has some 120,000 distinct CDR3 sequences, about 20% seen once. Specimen: axillary lymph node tissue. Receptors were obtained from a female donor with breast cancer. Some clones in this sample may be carry-over from other donors' samples.

This clonotype has ten or more counts. The chain recombines TRBV7-2 with TRBJ2-7; no reliable D call. The CDR3 is 12 amino acids. V was shortened by 1 base and J by 2 bases, with 3 bases between the two germline ends. From germline, CDR1 is SGHTA and CDR2 FQGNSA. CDR3 residues: CASSLGTYEQYF. The DNA of the CDR3 is TGTGCCAGCAGCTTAGGGACCTACGAGCAGTACTTC. Using reference TRBV7-2 and TRBJ2-7 for the parts outside the CDR3, the full variable domain is GAGVSQSPSNKVTEKGKDVELRCDPISGHTALYWYRQSLGQGLEFLIYFQGNSAPDKSGLPSDRFSAERTGGSVSTLTIQRTQQEDSAVYLCASSLGTYEQYFGPGTRLTVT.

This clonotype was observed at least ten times. The chain employs TRBV5-6 and TRBJ1-5; 7 bases match TRBD1. With V trimmed by 0 bases and J by 7 bases, 10 bases remained unmatched. The CDR3 extends over 16 amino acids. CDR1 and CDR2 (germline): SGHDT, YYEEEE. The CDR3 DNA is TGTGCCAGCAGCTTGGGGGGGCAGGGGGTAGGACAGCCCCAGCATTTT. Its translation is CASSLGGQGVGQPQHF.

This clonotype was observed at least ten times. This rearrangement joins TRBV20-1 to TRBJ2-5; D gene ambiguous. The germline V gene encodes CDR1 DFQATT and CDR2 SNEGSKA (reference sequence). CDR3 length equals 12 residues. Trimming pared 5 bases from V and 2 bases from J, leaving 9 bases between. The CDR3 nucleotides read TGCAGTGCTCTGCCGGTTCAAGAGACCCAGTACTTC. The encoded protein is CSALPVQETQYF.

At least ten counts were recorded for this clonotype. CDR3 sequence: CASSFIGDTQYF. CDR3 sequence (DNA): TGTGCCAGCAGCTTCATCGGGGATACGCAGTATTTT. The chain combines TRBV11-3 with TRBJ2-3; D is undetermined. The CDR3 totals 12 residues. Trimming removed 3 bases from V and 6 bases from J, with 7 bases in between. Germline assignment: CDR1 SGHNT and CDR2 YENEEA.

This clonotype was counted ten times or more. This sequence joins TRBV15 and TRBJ2-5; TRBD1 matches 8 bases. The CDR3 has 16 amino acids. V dropped 2 bases and J dropped 5; count of bases not matched to a gene: 10. Germline V CDR1 and CDR2: LNHNV, YYDKDF (reference sequence). The CDR3 DNA is TGTGCCACCAGCAGACCCCGGACAGGGAAAACGGAGACCCAGTACTTC. The encoded protein is CATSRPRTGKTETQYF.

In its sample, this clonotype was seen a few times. The DNA for the CDR3 is TGTGCCAGCAGCCTGGACAGGGGGCGAGGTGGCTACACCTTC. It is translated as CASSLDRGRGGYTF. The V and J genes are TRBV3-1 and TRBJ1-2, with 11 bases identical to TRBD1. Trimming removed 4 bases from V and 7 bases from J; junction bases left unmatched: 5. The germline V gene has CDR1 LGHDT and CDR2 YNNKEL (reference sequence). The CDR3 runs 14 residues.

In its sample, this clonotype was seen many times. The J gene is TRBJ2-3, the V gene TRBV14; D not resolved. CDR1 SGHDN and CDR2 FVKESK come from the germline V gene. Trimming left V 3 bases short and J 7 bases short, with 26 bases between. CDR3 length equals 18 residues. For the CDR3, the DNA is TGTGCCAGCAGCCACGTATCCCCGGGCCCCCGAGGTACAAATACGCAGTATTTT. Its protein product is CASSHVSPGPRGTNTQYF.

This clonotype was found many times. V is TRBV11-1 and J is TRBJ2-7; no firm D call. Germline CDR1 and CDR2: SGHAT and FQDESV (reference sequence). There are 13 residues in the CDR3. V lost 2 bases, J lost 2 bases, and 7 bases lay in between. CDR3 sequence (DNA): TGTGCCAGCAGCTTAAGTTCGACCTACGAGCAGTACTTC. Its protein product is CASSLSSTYEQYF. The whole variable domain, filled in from reference TRBV11-1 and TRBJ2-7, reads EAEVAQSPRYKITEKSQAVAFWCDPISGHATLYWYRQILGQGPELLVQFQDESVVDDSQLPKDRFSAERLKGVDSTLKIQPAELGDSAMYLCASSLSSTYEQYFGPGTRLTVT.

This clonotype was found many times. The gene calls are TRBV6-1 and TRBJ1-2; D gene unclear. Trimming cost V 5 bases and J 4 bases, with 14 bases left between them. Germline assignment: CDR1 MNHNS and CDR2 SASEGT. The CDR3 consists of 14 residues. CDR3 amino acids: CASSISGTSYGYTF. CDR3 DNA: TGTGCCAGCAGTATTTCGGGTACTTCCTATGGCTACACCTTC.

V gene TRBV9 combines with J gene TRBJ2-7, with 8 positions matching TRBD1. Trimming removed 2 bases from V and 5 bases from J; junction bases left unmatched: 6. This CDR3 is built from 14 residues. Germline V CDR1 and CDR2: SGDLS, YYNGEE. CDR3 protein: CASSVTGAFHEQYF. The CDR3 bases are TGTGCCAGCAGCGTGACAGGGGCTTTCCACGAGCAGTACTTC.

This clonotype has a count of ten or more. The V gene is TRBV20-1, the J gene TRBJ2-7; 15 bases align to TRBD2. J was trimmed by 2 bases and V by 1 base; bases with no gene match: 6. The CDR3 length is 17 residues. The germline gives CDR1 DFQATT, CDR2 SNEGSKA (reference sequence). In DNA, the CDR3 is TGCAGTGCTAGAGTCGGACTAGCGGGAGGGAACCCCTACGAGCAGTACTTC. The encoded protein is CSARVGLAGGNPYEQYF.

This clonotype has a count of ten or more. The J gene is TRBJ2-1, the V gene TRBV19; 8 bases fit TRBD2. The CDR3 extends over 15 amino acids. Per germline, CDR1 LNHDA and CDR2 SQIVND (reference sequence). V was pared by 4 bases and J by 8 bases, with 10 bases of the junction left unmatched. The CDR3 loop is CASSRPGTSRYEQFF. Here the CDR3 DNA reads TGTGCCAGTAGTAGACCCGGGACTAGTAGGTATGAGCAGTTCTTC.

This clonotype was counted ten times or more. The chain couples TRBV3-1 to TRBJ2-7; maybe TRBD2 (6 bases). Germline V CDR1 and CDR2: LGHDT, YNNKEL (reference sequence). V was pared by 4 bases and J by 7 bases, with 20 bases between. The CDR3 loop spans 15 amino acids. The CDR3 loop is CASSRWGSAAGEQYF. The CDR3 nucleotides are TGTGCCAGCAGCCGGTGGGGCAGTGCCGCGGGGGAGCAGTACTTC.

In its sample, this clonotype was seen a few times. At one boundary the junction diverges from the germline segment, which might be a read error. The V call is TRBV28, the J call TRBJ1-5; 7 bases map to TRBD1. This CDR3 comprises 14 residues. Germline CDR1 reads MDHEN; CDR2 reads SYDVKM. The CDR3 loop is CASSLAGGSQPRHF. CDR3 coding DNA: TGTGCCAGCAGTTTGGCAGGGGGGAGTCAGCCCCGGCATTTT. The full variable domain, completed using reference TRBV28 and TRBJ1-5, is DVKVTQSSRYLVKRTGEKVFLECVQDMDHENMFWYRQDPGLGLRLIYFSYDVKMKEKGDIPEGYSVSREKKERFSLILESASTNQTSMYLCASSLAGGSQPRHFGDGTRLSIL.

A word on this clonotype: A much larger clonotype is one base distant, so this may be a read error. The J gene is TRBJ2-7, the V gene TRBV19; tentatively, D is TRBD2 (6 bases). Per the germline V gene, CDR1 is LNHDA and CDR2 is SQIVND (reference sequence). CDR3 length equals 14 residues. CDR3 sequence reads: CASSRGVGLYERYF. The DNA of the CDR3 is TGTGCCAGTAGTCGGGGTGTCGGACTATACGAGCGGTACTTC.

In its sample, this clonotype was seen many times. V and J are TRBV10-2 and TRBJ1-2, with no clear D. This CDR3 is 12 amino acids long. Deletions cut 0 bases from V and 8 bases from J, with 7 bases between. Germline V CDR1 and CDR2: WSHSY, SAAADI. DNA of the CDR3: TGCGCCAGCAGTGAGTCAGGGATAGGCTACACCTTC. Translation: CASSESGIGYTF.

The table lists this clonotype with many counts. V gene TRBV20-1 combines with J gene TRBJ2-2, with TRBD2 matching over 9 bases. Trimming took 0 bases from V and 5 from J; bases not matched to a gene: 7. From germline, CDR1 is DFQATT and CDR2 SNEGSKA (reference sequence). This CDR3 has 16 amino acids. CDR3 nucleotides: TGCAGTGCTAGAGATCTTAGCGGGAGACTTACCGGGGAGCTGTTTTTT. Protein sequence: CSARDLSGRLTGELFF.

There are many counts of this clonotype. The genes are TRBV7-2 and TRBJ2-7; no definite D call. Trimming took 1 base from V and 5 from J, leaving 12 bases between them. Germline values: CDR1 SGHTA, CDR2 FQGNSA. This CDR3 has 14 residues. CDR3 DNA: TGTGCCAGCAGCTTAGACCGTGAGTCGCACGAGCAGTACTTC. Encoded protein: CASSLDRESHEQYF.

This clonotype has a count of ten or more. The rearrangement uses TRBV7-8 and TRBJ2-3, with 11 bases that match TRBD1. Trimming at V came to 7 bases and at J to 4 bases, leaving 7 bases not matched to a gene. The germline CDR1 and CDR2 sequences are SGHVS and FQNEAQ. The CDR3 length is 15 residues. This chain's CDR3 is CASKGTGGGPDTQYF. CDR3 DNA sequence: TGTGCCAGCAAGGGGACAGGGGGAGGTCCAGATACGCAGTATTTT.

This clonotype was recorded at least ten times. This chain connects TRBV7-9 to TRBJ2-3, with 8 bases that match TRBD2. This CDR3 contains 15 residues. The ends lost 1 base at V and 1 base at J; junction bases unmatched: 1. Germline CDR1 and CDR2: SEHNR and FQNEAQ (reference sequence). DNA for the CDR3: TGTGCCAGCAGCTTAGATAGCGGGGGCACAGATACGCAGTATTTT. Translation gives CASSLDSGGTDTQYF.

This clonotype was observed at least ten times. Compared with germline, one end of the junction differs, possibly owing to a read error. The gene calls are TRBV12-3 or TRBV12-4 and TRBJ2-7, with D perhaps TRBD1 or TRBD2 (6 bases each). The length of the CDR3 is 13 residues. CDR3 bases: TGTGCCAGCAGTTTAGCGGAGATCCAGGGGACTCACTTC. Its translation is CASSLAEIQGTHF.

This clonotype was recorded many times. This chain links TRBV20-1 with TRBJ2-1; TRBD2 matches 13 bases. CDR3 length: 15 residues. Trimming at V came to 6 bases and at J to 6 bases, leaving 8 bases not matched to a gene. The germline CDR1 and CDR2 sequences are DFQATT and SNEGSKA (reference sequence). Here the CDR3 reads CSAGLAGASGNEQFF. CDR3 bases: TGCAGTGCCGGACTAGCGGGAGCGTCAGGCAATGAGCAGTTCTTC.

This clonotype appeared many times. The chain employs TRBV9 and TRBJ2-3, with D uncertain. Germline CDR1 and CDR2: SGDLS and YYNGEE. This CDR3 region has 15 residues. V lost 0 bases and J 2 bases, leaving 10 bases between the germline ends. In DNA form, the CDR3 reads TGTGCCAGCAGCGTAGAGTCCTTCTTCACAGATACGCAGTATTTT. Protein: CASSVESFFTDTQYF. Together with reference TRBV9 and TRBJ2-3, the CDR3 gives the full variable domain: DSGVTQTPKHLITATGQRVTLRCSPRSGDLSVYWYQQSLDQGLQFLIQYYNGEERAKGNILERFSAQQFPDLHSELNLSSLELGDSALYFCASSVESFFTDTQYFGPGTRLTVL.

This clonotype was recorded a few times. The V call is TRBV27, the J call TRBJ2-5; D perhaps matches TRBD1 (6 bases). The CDR3 is made up of 13 amino acids. V shed 6 bases and J shed 3 bases, with 11 bases lying between them. The germline gives CDR1 MNHEY, CDR2 SMNVEV (reference sequence). This chain's CDR3 is CASRPGQKETQYF. The DNA for the CDR3 is TGTGCCAGCAGACCGGGACAAAAAGAGACCCAGTACTTC.

The genes are TRBV11-2 and TRBJ1-2, with D hard to call. Trimming took off 1 base at V and 4 bases at J, with 13 bases between the two ends. This CDR3 is built from 15 residues. The V gene's germline CDR1 is SGHAT and CDR2 FQNNGV. The CDR3 DNA reads as TGTGCCAGCAGCTTAGGCGGCTACCTTTCCTATGGCTACACCTTC. Translated, it gives CASSLGGYLSYGYTF. Using reference TRBV11-2 and TRBJ1-2 for the parts outside the CDR3, the full variable domain is EAGVAQSPRYKIIEKRQSVAFWCNPISGHATLYWYQQILGQGPKLLIQFQNNGVVDDSQLPKDRFSAERLKGVDSTLKIQPAKLEDSAVYLCASSLGGYLSYGYTFGSGTRLTVV.

On this clonotype: A clone one base away is much larger, so this may be a read error. The chain links TRBV20-1 to TRBJ1-4; D remains unclear. The CDR3 contains 12 residues. Germline loops: CDR1 DFQATT, CDR2 SNEGSKA (reference sequence). CDR3 in DNA: TGCAGTGCTAAGTCAACTAATGAAAGACTGTTTTTT. Residues: CSAKSTNERLFF.